This T cell receptor (beta chain) was sequenced during a study of T cell responses to AZD1222 COVID-19 vaccine. Study-level findings and limits: The study found vaccine-associated CD4 TCRs spanning spike, dominant at 160-218 and 743-854. White British ancestry dominated among donors, who included more females, and clonal diversity was possibly underestimated. Targeting of unmutated variant regions was reportedly seen in nearly half of spike-specific TCRs.

Per germline, CDR1 MNHEY and CDR2 SMNVEV (reference sequence). V gave up 6 bases and J gave up 10 bases, with 13 bases separating them. This CDR3 is built from 12 residues. In the case of this clone: Its target is unknown.

Method: immunoSEQ multiplex PCR; TCRdb's copy keeps in-frame clones and lacks some. The repertoire holds 150,000 or so clones, with more than 75% as singletons. The receptor's source is an adult in good health. Source: peripheral blood, taken on day 0 of AZD1222 vaccination. The rearrangement joins TRBV27 to TRBJ2-1; no definite D call. CDR3 loop: CASRTTTGEQFF. CDR3 DNA sequence: TGTGCCAGCAGGACCACAACCGGGGAGCAGTTCTTC.